One and the same sample provided the 22 T cell receptor beta chains below, sequenced in a study of blood T cell repertoires in COVID-19. Sequencing was performed with immunoSEQ multiplex PCR; in TCRdb, only in-frame clones are kept and a portion is missing. The table lists hundreds of thousands of clones, 85% of them singletons, with approximately 5.1% in the top ten. The sequenced sample consisted of peripheral blood. These receptors originate from a man aged 50 to 59 with active or convalescent COVID-19.

This rearrangement joins TRBV18 to TRBJ1-5; 7 bases are shared with TRBD1. The CDR3 has 15 residues. Unmatched junction bases numbered 8, after V lost 6 bases and J lost 3 bases. CDR1 and CDR2 from the germline V gene are KGHSH and LQKENI. CDR3 sequence reads: CASSTGQSDNQPQHF. CDR3 nucleotide sequence: TGTGCCAGCTCTACGGGACAGTCCGACAATCAGCCCCAGCATTTT. Variable domain in full (rest from reference TRBV18 and TRBJ1-5): NAGVMQNPRHLVRRRGQEARLRCSPMKGHSHVYWYRQLPEEGLKFMVYLQKENIIDESGMPKERFSAEFPKEGPSILRIQQVVRGDSAAYFCASSTGQSDNQPQHFGDGTRLSIL.

The rearrangement joins TRBV2 to TRBJ1-2, with D perhaps matching TRBD1 (5 bases). V lost 3 bases and J lost 0, with 8 bases in between. The CDR3 sequence is 14 residues long. Germline lookup yields CDR1 SNHLY and CDR2 FYNNEI. The DNA of the CDR3 is TGTGCCAGCAGTGAGGGGCGAGCTAACTATGGCTACACCTTC. Encoded protein: CASSEGRANYGYTF.

Written as DNA, the CDR3 is TGTGCCAGCAGCTTATCCCCTAGGCGGGAGTATTTT. It yields the protein CASSLSPRREYF. The V call is TRBV7-8, the J call TRBJ2-3; a possible D gene is TRBD2 (5 bases). The V end lost 2 bases, the J end lost 13 bases, and 13 bases lay between the germline ends. This CDR3 is 12 amino acids long. CDR1 is SGHVS, CDR2 FQNEAQ, per germline.

The chain carries TRBV6-5 and TRBJ1-3; D gene uncertain. The CDR3 length is 12 residues. Germline CDR1 is MNHEY and CDR2 is SVGAGI. Trimming stripped 7 bases from V and 4 bases from J, with 8 bases between. The CDR3 region is CASTSVGNTIYF. The CDR3 DNA follows: TGTGCCAGCACCTCAGTCGGAAACACCATATATTTT.

This clone showed up just a few times. CDR3: CASSLNIYEQYF. In DNA, the CDR3 is TGCGCCAGCAGCTTAAATATCTACGAGCAGTACTTC. The genes are TRBV5-1 and TRBJ2-7; D is unresolved. Germline V gives CDR1 SGHRS, CDR2 YFSETQ. The CDR3 is 12 residues long. Between the trimmed V and J ends, which lost 2 bases and 3 bases, there was a span of 6 bases. Full variable domain (missing parts from reference TRBV5-1 and TRBJ2-7): KAGVTQTPRYLIKTRGQQVTLSCSPISGHRSVSWYQQTPGQGLQFLFEYFSETQRNKGNFPGRFSGRQFSNSRSEMNVSTLELGDSALYLCASSLNIYEQYFGPGTRLTVT.

This sequence joins TRBV2 and TRBJ2-1; D unresolved. Per germline, CDR1 SNHLY and CDR2 FYNNEI. The CDR3 totals 14 residues. The V end lost 8 bases, the J end lost 4 bases, and 15 bases lay between the germline ends. The CDR3 nucleotides read TGTGCCAGCCGGGTTGGCGCCAAGTACAATGAGCAGTTCTTC. Encoded protein: CASRVGAKYNEQFF.

The chain couples TRBV21-1 to TRBJ1-1. TRBV21-1 is reported as a pseudogene. The CDR3 contains 14 residues. The CDR3 is CASSEQAAEGEAFF. The CDR3 nucleotides are TGTGCCAGCAGCGAACAAGCGGCGGAGGGTGAAGCTTTCTTT.

The chain employs TRBV3-1 (or the pseudogene TRBV3-2) and TRBJ2-1; TRBD2 aligns across 7 bases. V gave up 4 bases and J gave up 0 bases; unmatched junction bases: 12. The CDR3 contains 18 residues. CDR1 is LGHDT, CDR2 YNNKEL, per germline (reference sequence). CDR3 sequence: CASSPIYRTRDSYNEQFF. The DNA of the CDR3 is TGTGCCAGCAGCCCCATCTACAGGACTAGGGACTCCTACAATGAGCAGTTCTTC.

V gene TRBV2 combines with J gene TRBJ2-1, with D tentatively TRBD1 (5 bases). From germline, CDR1 is SNHLY and CDR2 FYNNEI. The ends were cut back, 5 bases at V and 13 bases at J, with 12 bases in the middle. The CDR3 extends over 11 amino acids. CDR3 sequence: CASSPRTSQFF. CDR3 DNA: TGTGCCAGCAGTCCTCGGACAAGTCAGTTCTTC.

This chain uses TRBV4-1 with TRBJ2-7; D may be TRBD2 (5 bases). The V gene's germline CDR1 is MGHRA and CDR2 YSYEKL. The CDR3 runs to 13 residues. With 5 bases removed from V and 2 bases from J, the gap between germline ends came to 10 bases. The CDR3 DNA reads TGCGCCAGCAGCACACGGGATACCTACGAGCAGTACTTC. This codes for CASSTRDTYEQYF.

The V and J genes are TRBV19 and TRBJ1-1; D gene uncertain. V was shortened by 2 bases and J by 0 bases, with 4 bases between the two germline ends. The V gene's germline CDR1 is LNHDA and CDR2 SQIVND (reference sequence). The CDR3 consists of 13 residues. The CDR3 is CASSISLNTEAFF. The CDR3 region has the DNA TGTGCCAGTAGTATATCTCTGAACACTGAAGCTTTCTTT.

The rearrangement joins TRBV27 to TRBJ2-2; no clear D gene. Germline V gene sequence: CDR1 MNHEY, CDR2 SMNVEV (reference sequence). CDR3 size: 14 residues. The V and J ends lost 9 bases and 0 bases respectively, with 11 bases between them. In DNA form, the CDR3 reads TGTGCCAGAGAAGCCCATCCGAACACCGGGGAGCTGTTTTTT. Amino acid sequence: CAREAHPNTGELFF.

The sample holds a few counts of this clone. V usage is TRBV2 and J usage is TRBJ1-1; the match to TRBD1 covers 7 bases. The CDR3 runs to 14 residues. The germline CDR1 and CDR2 sequences are SNHLY and FYNNEI. The J segment lost 5 bases and the V segment lost 8 bases, leaving 11 bases of the junction unmatched. The CDR3 spells CASAQTGLGTEAFF. The CDR3 region has the DNA TGTGCCAGCGCCCAGACAGGGTTGGGGACTGAAGCTTTCTTT.

This clone has a single count. This chain uses TRBV28 with TRBJ1-1; TRBD1 matches 10 bases. Germline V gives CDR1 MDHEN, CDR2 SYDVKM. CDR3 length equals 16 residues. V shed 6 bases and J 3 bases; nucleotides not matched to a gene: 10. The CDR3 loop is CASRTGTGVGDTEAFF. The CDR3, as DNA: TGTGCCAGCAGAACCGGGACAGGGGTTGGGGACACTGAAGCTTTCTTT. The full variable domain, completed using reference TRBV28 and TRBJ1-1, is DVKVTQSSRYLVKRTGEKVFLECVQDMDHENMFWYRQDPGLGLRLIYFSYDVKMKEKGDIPEGYSVSREKKERFSLILESASTNQTSMYLCASRTGTGVGDTEAFFGQGTRLTVV.

This chain connects TRBV3-1 (or the pseudogene TRBV3-2) to TRBJ1-5; D is unresolved. The CDR3 runs to 13 residues. V was cut by 2 bases and J by 6 bases, with 8 bases left in between. Looked up from germline, CDR1 is LGHDT and CDR2 is YNNKEL (reference sequence). Here the CDR3 DNA reads TGTGCCAGCAGCCAACTAGGGAGTCAGCCCCAGCATTTT. Its protein is CASSQLGSQPQHF.

The rearrangement links TRBV7-8 to TRBJ2-1; 7 positions agree with TRBD1. The CDR3 is made up of 20 amino acids. With V trimmed by 5 bases and J by 3 bases, 22 bases remained unmatched. Germline V CDR1 and CDR2: SGHVS, FQNEAQ. The CDR3, as DNA: TGTGCCAGCAGCAGACGGGACAGACGCGGCCAGCCCCTGCTCTACAATGAGCAGTTCTTC. The encoded protein is CASSRRDRRGQPLLYNEQFF.

This CDR3 reads CASSPRQGSSYNEQFF. CDR3 DNA sequence: TGCGCCAGCAGCCCAAGGCAGGGAAGCTCCTACAATGAGCAGTTCTTC. The rearrangement uses TRBV5-1 and TRBJ2-1; possible D gene TRBD1, 5 bases. V lost 4 bases, J lost 0 bases, and 14 bases lay in between. Germline CDR1 reads SGHRS; CDR2 reads YFSETQ. The CDR3 covers 16 residues.

The chain is built from TRBV7-9 and TRBJ1-1, with D hard to call. The V gene's germline CDR1 is SEHNR and CDR2 FQNEAQ (reference sequence). This CDR3 region has 18 residues. V was trimmed by 1 base and J by 3 bases, leaving 21 bases between them. CDR3 sequence: CASSLDQAGRRKDTEAFF. As DNA, the CDR3 is TGTGCCAGCAGCTTAGATCAAGCCGGGAGGCGAAAGGACACTGAAGCTTTCTTT.

This chain uses TRBV7-9 with TRBJ1-2, with TRBD1 as a possible D gene (6 bases). Germline-derived CDR1 and CDR2 are SEHNR and FQNEAQ (reference sequence). The CDR3 is made up of 15 amino acids. The ends were cut back, 6 bases at V and 1 base at J, with 15 bases in the middle. CDR3 in DNA: TGTGCCAGCAGTTACTCGGGACAACTTAACTATGGCTACACCTTC. This sequence encodes CASSYSGQLNYGYTF. The full variable domain, completed using reference TRBV7-9 and TRBJ1-2, is DTGVSQNPRHKITKRGQNVTFRCDPISEHNRLYWYRQTLGQGPEFLTYFQNEAQLEKSRLLSDRFSAERPKGSFSTLEIQRTEQGDSAMYLCASSYSGQLNYGYTFGSGTRLTVV.

The chain employs TRBV7-2 and TRBJ2-2; 7 nucleotides agree with TRBD2. Germline-derived CDR1 and CDR2 are SGHTA and FQGNSA. The CDR3 extends over 17 amino acids. V lost 5 bases and J lost 7; bases outside the gene matches: 16. The CDR3 coding sequence is TGTGCCAGCAGCCAAGCCCCCGGGACGCGCGGGGGCGGGGAGCTGTTTTTT. Amino acid sequence: CASSQAPGTRGGGELFF. The variable domain in full, with the rest retrieved from reference TRBV7-2 and TRBJ2-2, is GAGVSQSPSNKVTEKGKDVELRCDPISGHTALYWYRQSLGQGLEFLIYFQGNSAPDKSGLPSDRFSAERTGGSVSTLTIQRTQQEDSAVYLCASSQAPGTRGGGELFFGEGSRLTVL.

The rearrangement joins TRBV9 to TRBJ2-1; 7 nucleotides align to TRBD2. Germline CDR1 is SGDLS and CDR2 is YYNGEE. J was trimmed by 10 bases and V by 0 bases; bases with no gene match: 7. The length of the CDR3 is 14 residues. The CDR3 DNA follows: TGTGCCAGCAGCGTAGGCGGGAGCATAGGAGAGCAGTTCTTC. Its translation is CASSVGGSIGEQFF.

V and J are TRBV19 and TRBJ1-2, with 8 bases lining up with TRBD1. J was trimmed by 6 bases and V by 8 bases; bases with no gene match: 8. This CDR3 is built from 13 residues. From germline, CDR1 is LNHDA and CDR2 SQIVND (reference sequence). CDR3 DNA: TGTGCCAGTTACAGGGGGTCGAGTGATGGCTACACCTTC. This sequence encodes CASYRGSSDGYTF.